A single sample is the source of the 8 T cell receptor beta chains below, sequenced in a study of cytomegalovirus exposure and HLA in healthy donors. PCR used 60 Vbeta primers and 13 Jbeta primers. Generated by immunoSEQ multiplex PCR, the TCRdb table keeps only in-frame clones and is missing some. Of around 100,000 clones listed, roughly 73% are singletons. Sequencing was done on a sample of PBMCs. The receptor source for this set is a male donor in good health and CMV-seropositive.

The V call is TRBV5-1, the J call TRBJ2-5, with 8 bases identical to TRBD1. The CDR3 loop spans 14 amino acids. The germline CDR1 and CDR2 sequences are SGHRS and YFSETQ. Unmatched junction bases numbered 7, after V lost 4 bases and J lost 5 bases. CDR3 in amino acids: CASSTGQGRETQYF. The CDR3 region has the DNA TGCGCCAGCAGCACCGGACAGGGTAGGGAGACCCAGTACTTC.

The chain employs TRBV27 and TRBJ1-5; 11 nucleotides agree with TRBD1. Germline CDR1 is MNHEY and CDR2 is SMNVEV (reference sequence). V lost 2 bases to trimming and J lost 6 bases; unmatched junction nucleotides: 6. The CDR3 extends over 16 amino acids. The CDR3 region has the DNA TGTGCCAGCAGTTTAGGGACAGGGGGTAGGCGTCAGCCCCAGCATTTT. It yields the protein CASSLGTGGRRQPQHF.

This clone came up a few times. This chain uses TRBV28 with TRBJ1-1, with D possibly being TRBD1 (5 bases). Germline V gives CDR1 MDHEN, CDR2 SYDVKM. This CDR3 contains 12 residues. The V and J ends lost 7 bases and 4 bases respectively, with 10 bases between them. The CDR3 region is CASISGGTEAFF. In DNA, the CDR3 is TGTGCCAGCATCTCGGGGGGCACTGAAGCTTTCTTT.

The rearrangement links TRBV28 to TRBJ1-1, with D maybe TRBD1 (5 bases). CDR1 and CDR2 (germline): MDHEN, SYDVKM. CDR3 length equals 12 residues. Trimming took 9 bases from V and 11 from J, leaving 19 bases between them. The CDR3 here is CASRGAMESAFF. In nucleotides, the CDR3 is TGTGCCAGTCGTGGGGCGATGGAGTCTGCTTTCTTT.

The gene calls are TRBV18 and TRBJ1-3; a possible D gene is TRBD1 (6 bases). V lost 1 base and J lost 2, with 12 bases in between. The CDR3 totals 16 residues. The germline V gene has CDR1 KGHSH and CDR2 LQKENI. This CDR3 is CASSPLDGGPGNTIYF. The CDR3 DNA is TGTGCCAGCTCACCACTCGATGGGGGCCCTGGAAACACCATATATTTT.

The CDR3 sequence is CASNGGRSTRQERQPQHF. Written as DNA, the CDR3 is TGTGCCAGCAATGGGGGTAGAAGTACCAGACAGGAGAGGCAGCCCCAGCATTTT. This chain joins TRBV11-2 and TRBJ1-5; perhaps TRBD1 as D (6 bases). The CDR3 is 18 amino acids. Trimming removed 7 bases from V and 7 bases from J, with 29 bases in between. CDR1 is SGHAT, CDR2 FQNNGV, per germline. The entire variable domain, with the rest obtained from reference TRBV11-2 and TRBJ1-5, is as follows: EAGVAQSPRYKIIEKRQSVAFWCNPISGHATLYWYQQILGQGPKLLIQFQNNGVVDDSQLPKDRFSAERLKGVDSTLKIQPAKLEDSAVYLCASNGGRSTRQERQPQHFGDGTRLSIL.

The V call is TRBV5-8, the J call TRBJ2-3, with D perhaps matching TRBD1 (6 bases). V was trimmed by 0 bases and J by 5 bases, leaving 19 bases between them. The CDR3 is 17 amino acids. Germline-derived CDR1 and CDR2 are SGHTS and YDEGEE. DNA of the CDR3: TGTGCCAGCAGCTTGGGTCGGAGGAGGATCAGGGGAGATACGCAGTATTTT. This translates into CASSLGRRRIRGDTQYF.

This CDR3 reads CASSNEGRGGEKLFF. The CDR3, as DNA: TGTGCCAGCAGTAACGAGGGTAGGGGGGGTGAAAAACTGTTTTTT. The chain links TRBV27 to TRBJ1-4; tentatively, D is TRBD1 (6 bases). CDR1 MNHEY and CDR2 SMNVEV come from the germline V gene (reference sequence). This CDR3 has 15 amino acids. Trimming removed 5 bases from V and 7 bases from J, with 17 bases in between.